This T cell receptor beta chain was captured in a study of patients and donors after allogeneic stem cell transplantation. This clonotype showed up just a few times. Germline-derived CDR1 and CDR2 are DFQATT and SNEGSKA (reference sequence). V was clipped by 6 bases and J by 3 bases; unmatched bases: 7. This CDR3 is built from 13 residues. TCRdb redid the calling of the RT-PCR reads with MiXCR, one entry per CDR3 protein. The table has approximately 99,000 distinct CDR3 sequences, over 30% seen once; the top ten hold roughly 30%. This sequence originates from a human donor who was either an allogeneic HSCT recipient or a stem cell or donor lymphocyte infusion donor (not recorded which). It is not recorded whose cells these are; they may come from a transplant donor. The rearrangement joins TRBV20-1 to TRBJ1-2, with TRBD1 identical over 7 bases. Sequencing input: blood, either unsorted or a sorted T cell fraction (not recorded which). In nucleotides, the CDR3 is TGCAGTGCCAATAGGGACAGCTACTATGGCTACACCTTC. Protein sequence: CSANRDSYYGYTF.